This note documents a single T cell receptor beta chain sequence. The antigen is undetermined. After expansion with viral peptide pools in the ViraFEST assay, antigen-specific CD4+ T cells were sequenced. Following a roughly 11-day culture, CD4+ T cells were purified. Each vaccine recipient was nucleocapsid antibody negative and had no prior SARS-CoV-2 infection. It was on days 3 and 7 that half the medium was replaced with IL-2 medium. The table came from immunoSEQ multiplex PCR; TCRdb's copy has only in-frame clones and leaves some out. This sample has about 55,000 clones, with 70% found just once. Germline CDR1 and CDR2: SGHNT and YYREEE (reference sequence). This CDR3 spans 16 amino acids. V shed 4 bases, J shed 5 bases, and the junction held 13 bases outside the gene matches. This entry belongs to a study of vaccination effects on CD4 cells after COVID-19. Study observations and caveats: After vaccination of healthy people, only 1 of 255 vaccine-induced clones cross-reacted with common cold coronaviruses.

This chain uses TRBV5-4 with TRBJ2-5; TRBD2 agrees at 8 bases. The starting material was CD4+ T cells from PBMCs cultured with SARS-CoV-2 spike peptides, obtained before COVID-19 vaccination. The sequence was collected from a human donor who received a COVID-19 vaccine. The CDR3 DNA reads TGTGCCAGCAGCGGCCGGACTAGCTCCGGAGGGGAGACCCAGTACTTC. Translation gives CASSGRTSSGGETQYF.